The source of this T cell receptor (beta chain) is a study of prognosis after radiotherapy for stage I lung cancer. About the research overall: After radiotherapy, some 15 showed no significant progression while a few developed distant metastases (median around 7 months).

Only a few counts were recorded for this clonotype. The final CDR3 position lacks the conserved phenylalanine or tryptophan, pointing to a likely read error. The DNA is omitted, as the CDR3 cannot be located on it reliably, and the CDR3 follows TCRdb's listing. Genomic DNA served as the source from which two-round multiplex PCR generated TCR beta CDR3 amplicons. Each TRBV and TRBJ gene had its own primer in the first PCR round. MiXCR, applied by TCRdb to the multiplex PCR reads, yields one record per CDR3 protein. The data contain some 39,000 distinct CDR3 sequences, around a quarter of them seen just once; the ten biggest clones take up about 25%. A total of 15 residues make up the CDR3, ends included. CDR1 and CDR2 from the germline V gene are SGHRS and YFSETQ.

The chain combines TRBV5-1 with TRBJ1-3. Sequenced here: PBMCs, sampled before or after stereotactic body radiation therapy (not recorded which). The TCR was taken from a donor aged 50 or older with non-small cell lung cancer. The CDR3 is CASREGQGSGNTTYL.